Below, 30 T cell receptor beta chains from the same sample are listed, as sequenced in a study of early T cells in non-severe SARS-CoV-2 infection. TCRdb redid the calling of the 5' RACE reads with MiXCR, one entry per CDR3 protein. Counted here are 70,000 or so distinct CDR3 sequences, 10% to 15% occurring once; the ten biggest clones make up around 4%. The sample comprised whole blood. These receptors originate from an adult who was a healthcare worker with PCR-confirmed SARS-CoV-2 infection or an uninfected control (not recorded which).

This CDR3 is CASKGGTGPEEQFF. CDR3 bases: TGTGCCAGCAAGGGAGGGACTGGCCCCGAGGAGCAGTTCTTC. The V gene is TRBV6-6, the J gene TRBJ2-1, with 7 nucleotides matching TRBD2. CDR3 length equals 14 residues. Germline assignment: CDR1 MNHNY and CDR2 SVGAGI (reference sequence). Trimming took 7 bases from V and 10 from J; bases not matched to a gene: 13.

This clonotype was observed many times. The V and J genes are TRBV5-8 and TRBJ1-4; the match to TRBD1 covers 7 bases. The J segment lost 8 bases and the V segment lost 1 base, leaving 5 bases of the junction unmatched. Germline values: CDR1 SGHTS, CDR2 YDEGEE. The CDR3 is made up of 14 amino acids. The CDR3 DNA sequence: TGTGCCAGCAGCTTGACGACAGGGAACGAAAAACTGTTTTTT. Protein: CASSLTTGNEKLFF.

This clonotype was recorded many times. This sequence joins TRBV19 and TRBJ2-7, with D perhaps TRBD2 (6 bases). Trimming pared 5 bases from V and 0 bases from J, leaving 14 bases between. The germline V gene encodes CDR1 LNHDA and CDR2 SQIVND (reference sequence). This CDR3 has 15 residues. The CDR3 is CASSGDSRSSYEQYF. The CDR3 region has the DNA TGTGCCAGTAGTGGGGACTCGCGGAGCTCCTACGAGCAGTACTTC. Variable domain in full (rest from reference TRBV19 and TRBJ2-7): DGGITQSPKYLFRKEGQNVTLSCEQNLNHDAMYWYRQDPGQGLRLIYYSQIVNDFQKGDIAEGYSVSREKKESFPLTVTSAQKNPTAFYLCASSGDSRSSYEQYFGPGTRLTVT.

Notes on this clonotype: A much larger clone differs by one base, so this may be a read error. The V call is TRBV6-5, the J call TRBJ1-1; TRBD1 might be the D (5 bases). V was pared by 0 bases and J by 6 bases, with 14 bases between. This CDR3 has 15 residues. Germline V gene data show CDR1 as MNHEY and CDR2 as SVGAGI. This CDR3 is CASSYSTQGNAEAFF. CDR3 sequence (DNA): TGTGCCAGCAGTTACTCGACCCAGGGTAACGCTGAAGCTTTCTTT.

This clonotype occurred many times. The V and J genes are TRBV28 and TRBJ1-2, with D perhaps matching TRBD1 (6 bases). Between the trimmed V and J ends, which lost 4 bases and 2 bases, there was a span of 23 bases. This CDR3 spans 18 amino acids. Looked up from germline, CDR1 is MDHEN and CDR2 is SYDVKM. The CDR3 region has the DNA TGTGCCAGCAGTTCCTATAAAGGCTCAGGGGTCGAAAACTATGGCTACACCTTC. Its protein product is CASSSYKGSGVENYGYTF.

This clonotype was observed a few times. The gene calls are TRBV29-1 and TRBJ2-7, with D possibly matching TRBD1 (6 bases). The V end lost 7 bases, the J end lost 5 bases, and 15 bases lay between the germline ends. The CDR3 extends over 12 amino acids. Germline loops: CDR1 SQVTM, CDR2 ANQGSEA. The CDR3 loop is CSAEGGSDEQYF. DNA of the CDR3: TGCAGCGCCGAAGGGGGAAGCGACGAGCAGTACTTC.

This sequence joins TRBV5-4 and TRBJ2-5; TRBD2 might be the D (6 bases). The germline V and J ends were trimmed by 1 base and 4 bases, with 8 bases remaining between them. The length of the CDR3 is 13 residues. The germline V gene has CDR1 SGHNT and CDR2 YYREEE (reference sequence). CDR3 bases: TGTGCCAGCAGCTTGTCGGGAGCAGAGACCCAGTACTTC. Its translation: CASSLSGAETQYF.

This clonotype was recorded at least ten times. The chain recombines TRBV19 with TRBJ1-5, with 8 bases fitting TRBD1. Germline V gene lookup returns CDR1 LNHDA and CDR2 SQIVND (reference sequence). J was trimmed by 3 bases and V by 4 bases; bases with no gene match: 11. This CDR3 comprises 17 residues. Here the CDR3 reads CASSRRGTGTDNQPQHF. The DNA for the CDR3 is TGTGCCAGTAGTAGACGGGGGACAGGAACCGACAATCAGCCCCAGCATTTT.

The chain uses TRBV10-2 and TRBJ2-2, with 7 bases lining up with TRBD1. V trimming: 8 bases; J trimming: 3 bases; junction bases outside the gene matches: 9. The germline V gene has CDR1 WSHSY and CDR2 SAAADI. The CDR3 is made up of 15 amino acids. CDR3 DNA sequence: TGCGCCAGCTTCCGGGACAGCCGTCACACCGGGGAGCTGTTTTTT. Amino acids: CASFRDSRHTGELFF.

This clonotype was picked up a small number of times. This chain joins TRBV28 and TRBJ2-7, with 11 nucleotides matching TRBD2. The V gene end was trimmed by 6 bases and the J gene end by 6 bases; junction bases not matched to a gene: 7. Germline assignment: CDR1 MDHEN and CDR2 SYDVKM. The CDR3 has 14 amino acids. CDR3: CASRGTSGRAEQYF. The CDR3 region has the DNA TGTGCCAGCAGAGGCACTAGCGGGAGAGCCGAGCAGTACTTC. Variable domain in full (rest from reference TRBV28 and TRBJ2-7): DVKVTQSSRYLVKRTGEKVFLECVQDMDHENMFWYRQDPGLGLRLIYFSYDVKMKEKGDIPEGYSVSREKKERFSLILESASTNQTSMYLCASRGTSGRAEQYFGPGTRLTVT.

This clonotype appeared many times. The rearrangement links TRBV2 to TRBJ2-2, with 7 bases fitting TRBD1. V lost 5 bases, J lost 5 bases, and 5 bases stayed unmatched. Germline V lookup: CDR1 SNHLY, CDR2 FYNNEI. CDR3 length: 14 amino acids. The chain's CDR3 is CASSIDRETGELFF. The DNA of the CDR3 is TGTGCCAGCAGTATAGACAGGGAGACCGGGGAGCTGTTTTTT.

This clonotype was detected a few times. The chain combines TRBV13 with TRBJ2-7, with D perhaps matching TRBD2 (6 bases). The V gene lost 4 bases and the J gene lost 7 bases, with 11 bases spanning the gap. CDR3 length: 12 residues. Per the germline V gene, CDR1 is PRHDT and CDR2 is FYEKMQ (reference sequence). CDR3 nucleotides: TGTGCCAGCAGCTCCGGGGGAAGAGAGCAGTACTTC. Amino acids: CASSSGGREQYF.

The chain has TRBV29-1 and TRBJ2-3; D gene ambiguous. Trimming stripped 3 bases from V and 4 bases from J, with 5 bases between. This CDR3 is built from 11 residues. The germline gives CDR1 SQVTM, CDR2 ANQGSEA. The DNA of the CDR3 is TGCAGCGTTGAGATAGCAGATACGCAGTATTTT. It codes for CSVEIADTQYF.

In regard to this clonotype: At one end, the junction sequence differs from germline, possibly due to a read error. This chain connects TRBV27 to TRBJ1-1, with 11 bases matching TRBD1. This CDR3 is built from 16 residues. Germline CDR1 is MNHEY and CDR2 is SMNVEV (reference sequence). The CDR3 loop reads CASSSGQGGLKTEAFF. As DNA, the CDR3 is TGTGCCAGCAGTTCGGGACAGGGGGGATTGAAGACTGAAGCTTTCTTT.

This clonotype has a count of ten or more. The chain couples TRBV7-9 to TRBJ2-2, with 10 bases matching TRBD1. Germline V gene data show CDR1 as SEHNR and CDR2 as FQNEAQ (reference sequence). V was clipped by 5 bases and J by 6 bases; unmatched bases: 6. The length of the CDR3 is 15 residues. CDR3 in DNA: TGTGCCAGCAGCCGTCAAGGACAGGGGGCCGGGGAGCTGTTTTTT. This translates into CASSRQGQGAGELFF.

This clonotype has ten or more counts. The chain is built from TRBV10-2 and TRBJ2-3; D may be TRBD2 (5 bases). Trimming took off 6 bases at V and 2 bases at J, with 12 bases between the two ends. There are 14 residues in the CDR3. Per the germline V gene, CDR1 is WSHSY and CDR2 is SAAADI. The CDR3 protein is CASSRGDPTDTQYF. CDR3 bases: TGCGCCAGCAGCCGGGGAGACCCCACAGATACGCAGTATTTT.

V is TRBV9 and J is TRBJ2-7; 8 bases are a match to TRBD2. There are 15 residues in the CDR3. CDR1 is SGDLS and CDR2 is YYNGEE in the germline V gene. V shed 0 bases, J shed 3 bases, and the junction held 5 bases outside the gene matches. CDR3 nucleotide sequence: TGTGCCAGCAGCGTAGCGGGAGGGCCCCTCTACGAGCAGTACTTC. It encodes CASSVAGGPLYEQYF.

This clonotype has ten or more counts. The V gene is TRBV11-2, the J gene TRBJ2-5; D tentatively reads TRBD1 or TRBD2 (7 bases each). V lost 4 bases and J 5 bases, leaving 14 bases between the germline ends. Looked up from germline, CDR1 is SGHAT and CDR2 is FQNNGV. The CDR3 has 14 amino acids. The CDR3: CASSWGGGAETQYF. CDR3 nucleotides: TGTGCCAGCAGCTGGGGAGGGGGCGCGGAGACCCAGTACTTC.

In nucleotides, the CDR3 is TGTGCCAGCAGTTCCATTCCGGGACGGCGGCGTGTGGTTGGTTCCTACGAGCAGTACTTC. This codes for CASSSIPGRRRVVGSYEQYF. The chain links TRBV28 to TRBJ2-7; D could derive from TRBD1 or TRBD2 (5 bases each). CDR1 and CDR2 (germline): MDHEN, SYDVKM. V lost 4 bases, J lost 1 base, and 29 bases lay in between. The CDR3 runs to 20 residues.

The chain has TRBV7-9 and TRBJ2-6, with no clear D. Germline CDR1 SEHNR, CDR2 FQNEAQ (reference sequence). V gave up 3 bases and J gave up 2 bases, with 8 bases separating them. The CDR3 has 15 residues. The CDR3 DNA reads as TGTGCCAGCAGCTTGAAGGTGGCTGGGGCCAACGTCCTGACTTTC. It specifies CASSLKVAGANVLTF.

The chain combines TRBV7-9 with TRBJ2-1; D is undetermined. Germline loops: CDR1 SEHNR, CDR2 FQNEAQ (reference sequence). V lost 7 bases, J lost 0 bases, and 13 bases lay in between. CDR3 size: 15 residues. CDR3 coding DNA: TGTGCCAGCAAGGGCGGCCCTAGCTCCTACAATGAGCAGTTCTTC. This sequence encodes CASKGGPSSYNEQFF. The complete variable domain, with remaining parts taken from reference TRBV7-9 and TRBJ2-1, reads DTGVSQNPRHKITKRGQNVTFRCDPISEHNRLYWYRQTLGQGPEFLTYFQNEAQLEKSRLLSDRFSAERPKGSFSTLEIQRTEQGDSAMYLCASKGGPSSYNEQFFGPGTRLTVL.

This clonotype was picked up many times. The V and J genes are TRBV29-1 and TRBJ1-1; 7 bases align to TRBD1. The junction had 7 bases not matched to a gene; V was cut back by 7 bases and J by 2 bases. Germline values: CDR1 SQVTM, CDR2 ANQGSEA. This CDR3 spans 13 amino acids. The CDR3 reads CSALTGINTEAFF. In DNA form, the CDR3 reads TGCAGCGCCCTGACAGGGATCAACACTGAAGCTTTCTTT.

This clonotype was found many times. This chain links TRBV5-1 with TRBJ1-1, with a possible D match to TRBD1 (5 bases). V shed 5 bases and J shed 4 bases, with 21 bases lying between them. There are 16 residues in the CDR3. Germline CDR1 and CDR2: SGHRS and YFSETQ. For the CDR3, the DNA is TGCGCCAGCAGTCGGGCCCCGGTGGGGGAGGCCACTGAAGCTTTCTTT. Translating gives CASSRAPVGEATEAFF.

This clonotype was counted ten times or more. The V call is TRBV6-1, the J call TRBJ1-2; no clear D gene. V lost 1 base to trimming and J lost 7 bases, with 16 bases between them. The germline V gene encodes CDR1 MNHNS and CDR2 SASEGT. This CDR3 is built from 15 residues. The chain's CDR3 is CASSEGFWADGGYTF. The CDR3 DNA reads as TGTGCCAGCAGTGAAGGGTTCTGGGCGGACGGTGGCTACACCTTC.

This clonotype is classed as medium-sized. The CDR3 region has the DNA TGTGCCAGCAGCTTAGCGAAAGTGAATTTACTGAACACTGAAGCTTTCTTT. It codes for CASSLAKVNLLNTEAFF. This chain connects TRBV7-9 to TRBJ1-1; D gene uncertain. CDR1 and CDR2 (germline): SEHNR, FQNEAQ (reference sequence). CDR3 length: 17 residues. Deletions cut 0 bases from V and 0 bases from J, with 14 bases between.

This clonotype was seen ten or more times. The V gene is TRBV28, the J gene TRBJ1-1, with 10 bases fitting TRBD1. V lost 2 bases to trimming and J lost 5 bases; unmatched junction nucleotides: 5. From germline, CDR1 is MDHEN and CDR2 SYDVKM. There are 15 residues in the CDR3. The CDR3 DNA sequence: TGTGCCAGCAGTTTAATTAGACAGGGGGCAACTGAAGCTTTCTTT. It specifies CASSLIRQGATEAFF.

This clonotype was seen only a few times. This sequence joins TRBV7-9 and TRBJ1-2; 7 bases align to TRBD1. Germline V gives CDR1 SEHNR, CDR2 FQNEAQ (reference sequence). The CDR3 is 15 residues long. V lost 6 bases, J lost 3 bases, and 10 bases stayed unmatched. CDR3 in DNA: TGTGCCAGCAGAGGGGACAGCAAGGGGGACTATGGCTACACCTTC. It translates to CASRGDSKGDYGYTF.

V gene TRBV29-1 combines with J gene TRBJ2-7; D may be TRBD1 (6 bases). Germline V gene sequence: CDR1 SQVTM, CDR2 ANQGSEA. V shed 7 bases and J shed 4 bases, with 17 bases lying between them. This CDR3 has 13 residues. CDR3 sequence (DNA): TGCAGCGCCGCCGGGACACCAAATTACGAGCAGTACTTC. Amino acids: CSAAGTPNYEQYF.

The chain combines TRBV25-1 with TRBJ2-5; no definite D call. V lost 8 bases to trimming and J lost 2 bases, with 12 bases between them. The CDR3 extends over 13 amino acids. The germline V gene has CDR1 MGHDK and CDR2 SYGVNS. This CDR3 is CASVLRLQETQYF. For the CDR3, the DNA is TGTGCCAGCGTACTGAGGTTGCAAGAGACCCAGTACTTC. Full variable domain (rest looked up from reference TRBV25-1 and TRBJ2-5): EADIYQTPRYLVIGTGKKITLECSQTMGHDKMYWYQQDPGMELHLIHYSYGVNSTEKGDLSSESTVSRIRTEHFPLTLESARPSHTSQYLCASVLRLQETQYFGPGTRLLVL.

This clonotype was counted at least ten times. In DNA, the CDR3 is TGCAGTGCTAGAGACCCCATGGGAACCGGGGAGCTGTTTTTT. Amino acids: CSARDPMGTGELFF. The rearrangement links TRBV20-1 to TRBJ2-2; D call uncertain. Germline V gene sequence: CDR1 DFQATT, CDR2 SNEGSKA (reference sequence). V lost 0 bases, J lost 5 bases, and 10 bases lay in between. This CDR3 region has 14 residues.